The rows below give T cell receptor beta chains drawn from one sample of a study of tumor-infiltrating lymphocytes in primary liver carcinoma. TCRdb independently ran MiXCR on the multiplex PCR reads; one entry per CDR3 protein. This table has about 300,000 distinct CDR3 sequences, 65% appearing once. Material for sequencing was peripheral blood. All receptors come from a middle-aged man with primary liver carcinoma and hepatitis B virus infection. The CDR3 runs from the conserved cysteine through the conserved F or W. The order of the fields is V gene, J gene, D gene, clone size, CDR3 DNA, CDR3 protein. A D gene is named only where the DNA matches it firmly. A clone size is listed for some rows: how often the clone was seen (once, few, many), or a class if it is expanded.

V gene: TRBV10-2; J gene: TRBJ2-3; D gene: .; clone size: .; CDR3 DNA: TGCGCCAGCAAATCTAGCACAGATACGCGGTATTTT; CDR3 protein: CASKSSTDTRYF
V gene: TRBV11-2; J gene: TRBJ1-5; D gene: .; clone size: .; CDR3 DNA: TGTGCCAGCAGCATGGGAGATAGCAATCAGCCCCAGCATTTT; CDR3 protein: CASSMGDSNQPQHF
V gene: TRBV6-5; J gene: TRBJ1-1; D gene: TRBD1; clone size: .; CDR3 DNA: TGTGCCAGCAGTGGGGGACAGTTGGACACTGAAGCTTTCTTT; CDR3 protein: CASSGGQLDTEAFF
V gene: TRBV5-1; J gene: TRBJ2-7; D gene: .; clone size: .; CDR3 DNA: TGCGCCAACAGCTCCGGCGAGGAGGTTCACTACGAGCAGTACTTC; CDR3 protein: CANSSGEEVHYEQYF
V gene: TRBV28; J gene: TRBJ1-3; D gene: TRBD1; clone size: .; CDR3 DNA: TGTGCCAGCAGTTCTCCAGGGGGCGCTGGAAACACCATATATTTT; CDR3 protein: CASSSPGGAGNTIYF
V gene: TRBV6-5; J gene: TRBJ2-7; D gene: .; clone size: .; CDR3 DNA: TGTGTCAGCGCCCAGGGGTACGAGCAGTACTTC; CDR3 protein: CVSAQGYEQYF
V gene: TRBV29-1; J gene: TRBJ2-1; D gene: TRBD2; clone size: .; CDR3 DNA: TGCAGGGTCTCCGGGACTAGCGGCTGGGATGAGCAGTTCTTC; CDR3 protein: CRVSGTSGWDEQFF
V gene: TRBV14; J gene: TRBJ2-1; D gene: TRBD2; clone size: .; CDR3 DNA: TGTGCCAGCAGCCAAGGAAGCGGGAGCGGAGAGACCCAGTTCTTC; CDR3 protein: CASSQGSGSGETQFF
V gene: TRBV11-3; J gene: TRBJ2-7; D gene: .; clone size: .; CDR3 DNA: TGTGCCTGCAGCCAAGGGGGGAGCTCATACGAGCAGTACTTC; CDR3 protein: CACSQGGSSYEQYF
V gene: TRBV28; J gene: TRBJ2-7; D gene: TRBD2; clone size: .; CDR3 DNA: TGTGACAGCAGTCAACGACTCGTGCTAGCGGGAAGGCCCTACGAGCAGTACTTC; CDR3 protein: CDSSQRLVLAGRPYEQYF
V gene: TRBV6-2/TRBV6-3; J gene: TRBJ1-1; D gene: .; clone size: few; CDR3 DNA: TGTGTCACCCACACGAACACTGAAGCTTTCTTT; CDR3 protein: CVTHTNTEAFF
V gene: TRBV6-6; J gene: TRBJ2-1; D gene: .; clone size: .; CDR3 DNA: TGTGCCAGCAGAAAGGGACTCCCTTTCAATGATCAGTTCTTC; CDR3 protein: CASRKGLPFNDQFF
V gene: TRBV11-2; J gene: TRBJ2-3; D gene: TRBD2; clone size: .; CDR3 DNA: TGTGCCAGTAGCTCCCCGGGACTAGCGGGAGAGGATATGCAGTATTTT; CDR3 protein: CASSSPGLAGEDMQYF
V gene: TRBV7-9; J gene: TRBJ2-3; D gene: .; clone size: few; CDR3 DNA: TGTGCCAGCAGCTTAAAAACCGCGAGAGATACGCAGTATTTT; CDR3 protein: CASSLKTARDTQYF
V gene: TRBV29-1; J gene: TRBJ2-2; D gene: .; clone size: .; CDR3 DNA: TGCAGCGTCTATGGGAGAGTGGGTCGCGGGGAGCTGCTTTTT; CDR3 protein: CSVYGRVGRGELLF
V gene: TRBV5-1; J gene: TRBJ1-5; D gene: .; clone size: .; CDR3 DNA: TGCGCCAGCAGCTTAGGAGCGGTGGATCAGCCCCAGCATTTT; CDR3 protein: CASSLGAVDQPQHF
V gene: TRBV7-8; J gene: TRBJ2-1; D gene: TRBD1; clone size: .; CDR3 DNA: TGTGCCAGCAGCCCGAACCCGGACAGGGGGCCCTACAATGAGCAGTTCTTC; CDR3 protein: CASSPNPDRGPYNEQFF
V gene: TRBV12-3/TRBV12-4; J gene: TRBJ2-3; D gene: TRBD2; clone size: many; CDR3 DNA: TGTGCCAGCAAAGTATCCGGGACTATCACAGATACGCAGTATTTT; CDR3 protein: CASKVSGTITDTQYF
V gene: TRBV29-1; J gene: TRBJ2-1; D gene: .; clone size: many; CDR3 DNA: TGCAGCACCCTCGGGGCTGGCCGGGATGAGCAGTTCTTC; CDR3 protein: CSTLGAGRDEQFF
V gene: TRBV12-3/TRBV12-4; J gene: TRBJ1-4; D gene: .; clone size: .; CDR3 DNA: TGTGCCAGGAGTTCGAAGCTTGAAAAACTGTTTTTT; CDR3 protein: CARSSKLEKLFF
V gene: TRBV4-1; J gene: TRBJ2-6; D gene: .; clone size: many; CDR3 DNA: TGCGCCAGCAGCCTATCGGGTTTCTCTGGGGCCAACGTCCTGACTTTC; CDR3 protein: CASSLSGFSGANVLTF
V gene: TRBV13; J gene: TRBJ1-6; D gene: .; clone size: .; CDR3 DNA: TGTGCCAGCAGCTTAGGACAGAGCTCCTATAATTCACCCCTCCACTTT; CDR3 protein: CASSLGQSSYNSPLHF
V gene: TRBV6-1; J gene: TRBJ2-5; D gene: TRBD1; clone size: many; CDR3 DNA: TGTGCCAGCAGTGGACAGGGGTATGAGACCCAGTACTTC; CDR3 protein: CASSGQGYETQYF
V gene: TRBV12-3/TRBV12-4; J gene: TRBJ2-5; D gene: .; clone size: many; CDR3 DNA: TGTGCCAGCAGTTTAGTGAGCGGAGAGACCCAGTACTTC; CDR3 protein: CASSLVSGETQYF
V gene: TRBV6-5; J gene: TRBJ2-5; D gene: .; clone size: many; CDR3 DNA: TGTGCCAGCACTAGCGCGGGGACCCAGTACTTC; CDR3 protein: CASTSAGTQYF
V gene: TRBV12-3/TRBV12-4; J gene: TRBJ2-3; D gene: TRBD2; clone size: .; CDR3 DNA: TGTGCCAGCAGTTCCCGGACTAGAGGGTCAGATACGCGGTATTTT; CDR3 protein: CASSSRTRGSDTRYF
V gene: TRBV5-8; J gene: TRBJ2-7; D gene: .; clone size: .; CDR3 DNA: TGTGCCAGCAGCTTTAGATCTGGGTCCCGCTCCTACGAGCAGTACTTC; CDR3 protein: CASSFRSGSRSYEQYF
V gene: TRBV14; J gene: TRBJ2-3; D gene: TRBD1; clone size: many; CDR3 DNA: TGTGCCAGCAGCCGATTCGACAGGGGGCTGACAGATACGCAGTATTTT; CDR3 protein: CASSRFDRGLTDTQYF
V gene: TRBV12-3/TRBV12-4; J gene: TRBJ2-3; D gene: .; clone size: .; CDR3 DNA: TGTGTCAGCAGTTTAAGTGCGAACACAGATACGCAATATTTT; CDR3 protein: CVSSLSANTDTQYF
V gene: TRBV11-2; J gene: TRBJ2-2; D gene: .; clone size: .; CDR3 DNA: TGTGCCAGCAGCCGGACAGTATACACCGGGGATCTGTTTTTT; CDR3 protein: CASSRTVYTGDLFF
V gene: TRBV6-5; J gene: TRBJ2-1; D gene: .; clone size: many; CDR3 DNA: TGTGCCAGCAGTTACTCGAGATGGGCGTCCTACAATGAGCAGTTCTTC; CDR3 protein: CASSYSRWASYNEQFF
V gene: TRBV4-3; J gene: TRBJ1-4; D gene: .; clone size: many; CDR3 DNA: TGCGCCAGCAGCCAAGATCGGGCAGGGCTTAATGAAAAACTGTTTTTT; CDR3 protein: CASSQDRAGLNEKLFF
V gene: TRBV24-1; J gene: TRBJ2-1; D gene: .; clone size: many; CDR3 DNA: TGTGCCACCAGTGACCCCAGGGGAAGCTCCTACAATGAGCAGTTCTTC; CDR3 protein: CATSDPRGSSYNEQFF
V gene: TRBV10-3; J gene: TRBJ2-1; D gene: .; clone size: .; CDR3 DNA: TGTGCCATCAGTAAACATCTAGATTGGGAAGGTAGATACAATGAGCAGTTCTTC; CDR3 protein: CAISKHLDWEGRYNEQFF
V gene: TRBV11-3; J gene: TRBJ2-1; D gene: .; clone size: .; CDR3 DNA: TGTGCCGGCAGCTTAATGCCGGGACAAGGTAACAATGAGCAGTTCTTC; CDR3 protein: CAGSLMPGQGNNEQFF
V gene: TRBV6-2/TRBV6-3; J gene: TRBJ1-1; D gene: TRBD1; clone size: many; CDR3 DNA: TGTGCCAGCCAGAGGACAGGGGAGAACACTGAAGCTTTCTTT; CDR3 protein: CASQRTGENTEAFF
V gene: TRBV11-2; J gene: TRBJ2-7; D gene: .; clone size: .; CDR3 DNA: TGTGCCAGCAGCCCGGGCAGGGCGACCTACAAGAAGTACTTC; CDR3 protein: CASSPGRATYKKYF
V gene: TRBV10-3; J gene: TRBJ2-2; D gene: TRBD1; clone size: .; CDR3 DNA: TGTGCCATCACAGATAAAGGGGGCCGGGAGCTGTTTTTT; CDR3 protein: CAITDKGGRELFF
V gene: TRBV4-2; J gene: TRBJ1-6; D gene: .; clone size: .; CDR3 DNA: TGTGCCAGCATCCATGATCCGGGCATTAATTCACCCCTCCACTTT; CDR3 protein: CASIHDPGINSPLHF
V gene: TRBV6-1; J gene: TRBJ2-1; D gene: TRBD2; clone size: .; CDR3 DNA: TGTGCCAGCGGCCTAGGACTAGCGGGACACAATGAGCAGTTCTTC; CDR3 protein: CASGLGLAGHNEQFF
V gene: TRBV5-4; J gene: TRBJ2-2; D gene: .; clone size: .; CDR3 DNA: TGTGCCAGCGGGATTCCGGGACTTAACACCGGGGAGCTGTTTTTT; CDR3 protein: CASGIPGLNTGELFF
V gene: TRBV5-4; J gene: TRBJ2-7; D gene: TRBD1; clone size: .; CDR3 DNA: TGTGCCAGCAACTTGGGCAGGGGGCTCTACGAGCAGTACTTC; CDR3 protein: CASNLGRGLYEQYF
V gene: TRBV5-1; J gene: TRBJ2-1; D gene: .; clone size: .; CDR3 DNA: TGCGCCAGCAGCCACAGCGGTCCCTACAATGAGCAGTTCTTC; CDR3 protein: CASSHSGPYNEQFF
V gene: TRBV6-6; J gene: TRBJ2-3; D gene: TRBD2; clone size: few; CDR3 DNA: TGTGCCAGCAGTTTGGCGGGGGTATACGACCTTAGCACAGATACGCAGTATTTT; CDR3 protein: CASSLAGVYDLSTDTQYF
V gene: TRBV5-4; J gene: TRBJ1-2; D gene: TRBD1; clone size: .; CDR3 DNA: TGTGCCAGCAGCTCCATGACAGGGCCCTATGGCTACACCTTC; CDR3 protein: CASSSMTGPYGYTF
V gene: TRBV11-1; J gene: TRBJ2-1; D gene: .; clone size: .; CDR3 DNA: TGTGTCAGCTGCGGGGACTGGGTTTCAGGCGAGCAGTTCTTC; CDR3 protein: CVSCGDWVSGEQFF
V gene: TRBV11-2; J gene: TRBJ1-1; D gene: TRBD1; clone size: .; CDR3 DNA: TGTGCCAGCAGCTTAGGTACAGGGGTAGCTTTCTTT; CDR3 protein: CASSLGTGVAFF
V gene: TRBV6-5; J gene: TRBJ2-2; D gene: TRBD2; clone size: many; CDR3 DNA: TGTGCCAGCAGTCCGGGACTACCGATCACCGGGGAGCTGTTTTTT; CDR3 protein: CASSPGLPITGELFF
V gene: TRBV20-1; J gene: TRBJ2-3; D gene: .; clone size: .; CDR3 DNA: TGCAGTGCTGCCCAACCCGACGGGAGCACGCAGTATTTT; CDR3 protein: CSAAQPDGSTQYF
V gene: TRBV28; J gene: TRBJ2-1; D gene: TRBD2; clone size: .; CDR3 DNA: TGTGCCAGCTCCCCAGCGGGAGTGGGGTCGATGGACTACAATGAGCAGTTCTTC; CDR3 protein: CASSPAGVGSMDYNEQFF
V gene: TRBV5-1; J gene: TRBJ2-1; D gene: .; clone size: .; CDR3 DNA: TGCGCCAGCCGGCCCTCAGCTAGCTCCTACAATGAGCAGTTCTTC; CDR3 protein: CASRPSASSYNEQFF
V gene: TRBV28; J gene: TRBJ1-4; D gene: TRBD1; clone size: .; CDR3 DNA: TGTGCCAGCAGCACTCCGGGGAGGGGGCGGAATGAAAAACTGTTTTTT; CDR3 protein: CASSTPGRGRNEKLFF
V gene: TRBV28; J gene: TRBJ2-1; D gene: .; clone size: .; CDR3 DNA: TGTGCCAGCTCATTTTTTAGGGGTTACAATGAGCAGTTCTTC; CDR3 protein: CASSFFRGYNEQFF